Shown below are 25 T cell receptor beta chains from a single sample sequenced in a study of cytomegalovirus exposure and HLA in healthy donors. Vbeta (60) and Jbeta (13) primers were used in the PCR. Profiling relied on immunoSEQ multiplex PCR, and the TCRdb table lists in-frame clones only, not all of them. The sample comprises roughly 97,000 clones, roughly four fifths of which are singletons, and about 3.5% rests with the top ten. The sample comprised PBMCs. The source of these receptors is a middle-aged man in good health and CMV-seronegative.

CDR3 in DNA: TGCGCCAGCAGCCGAGGGAACAATGAGCAGTTCTTC. Encoded protein: CASSRGNNEQFF. This chain joins TRBV4-1 and TRBJ2-1, with D perhaps TRBD2 (5 bases). Per germline, CDR1 MGHRA and CDR2 YSYEKL. The ends were cut back, 4 bases at V and 5 bases at J, with 6 bases in the middle. This CDR3 is built from 12 residues.

This rearrangement joins TRBV2 to TRBJ1-1; a weak D match, TRBD1 (5 bases). There are 14 residues in the CDR3. V was cut by 6 bases and J by 0 bases, with 11 bases left in between. The germline V gene has CDR1 SNHLY and CDR2 FYNNEI. CDR3 nucleotide sequence: TGTGCCAGCAGGAAGACAGAGATGAACACTGAAGCTTTCTTT. Amino acid sequence: CASRKTEMNTEAFF.

The V and J genes are TRBV19 and TRBJ2-5; D is uncertain. Germline-derived CDR1 and CDR2 are LNHDA and SQIVND (reference sequence). With 1 base removed from V and 3 bases from J, the gap between germline ends came to 6 bases. The CDR3 runs 13 residues. The CDR3 DNA reads as TGTGCCAGTAGTATAGGACTCGAAGAGACCCAGTACTTC. Its protein product is CASSIGLEETQYF.

The sample holds a few counts of this clone. J is TRBJ2-5 and V is TRBV4-2, with 7 bases identical to TRBD1. The germline V gene has CDR1 LGHNA and CDR2 YNFKEQ. Trimming took 4 bases from V and 3 from J; bases not matched to a gene: 8. This CDR3 spans 15 amino acids. CDR3 sequence: CASSRETDREETQYF. The CDR3 bases are TGTGCCAGCAGCCGAGAAACCGACAGGGAAGAGACCCAGTACTTC.

This chain joins TRBV5-1 and TRBJ2-4, with a tentative D call TRBD1 (6 bases). CDR3 length: 18 amino acids. Per germline, CDR1 SGHRS and CDR2 YFSETQ. Trimming took 3 bases from V and 9 from J, leaving 28 bases between them. CDR3 region: CASSWGTGLGNTIGIQYF. In nucleotides, the CDR3 is TGCGCCAGCAGCTGGGGAACAGGGCTGGGAAATACAATTGGCATTCAGTACTTC.

This clone has only one observation. This rearrangement joins TRBV5-6 to TRBJ1-2; 12 bases match TRBD1. This CDR3 spans 16 amino acids. CDR1 is SGHDT and CDR2 is YYEEEE in the germline V gene. Trimming removed 3 bases from V and 4 bases from J; junction bases left unmatched: 7. CDR3 protein: CASSSGTGGPFYGYTF. The CDR3 DNA is TGTGCCAGCAGCTCCGGGACAGGGGGCCCTTTCTATGGCTACACCTTC.

The chain links TRBV7-3 to TRBJ1-2; TRBD1 is a possible D gene (6 bases). This CDR3 comprises 15 residues. From germline, CDR1 is SGHTA and CDR2 FQGTGA. The ends were cut back, 0 bases at V and 4 bases at J, with 12 bases in the middle. CDR3: CASSLTPGAGYGYTF. DNA for the CDR3: TGTGCCAGCAGCTTAACCCCAGGGGCCGGCTATGGCTACACCTTC.

This clone occurred a few times. This chain joins TRBV5-6 and TRBJ2-7, with no clear D. Trimming removed 0 bases from V and 0 bases from J, with 7 bases in between. The CDR3 has 14 residues. Germline V gene sequence: CDR1 SGHDT, CDR2 YYEEEE. CDR3 in amino acids: CASSLGLSSYEQYF. The CDR3 bases are TGTGCCAGCAGCTTGGGCCTGAGCTCCTACGAGCAGTACTTC.

The gene calls are TRBV15 and TRBJ2-7, with TRBD2 matching over 8 bases. J lost 1 base, V lost 1 base, and 0 bases had no gene match. This CDR3 is built from 14 residues. CDR1 LNHNV and CDR2 YYDKDF come from the germline V gene (reference sequence). CDR3 region: CATSRGLASYEQYF. DNA for the CDR3: TGTGCCACCAGCAGAGGACTAGCGTCCTACGAGCAGTACTTC.

The chain employs TRBV11-2 and TRBJ1-5; 9 bases match TRBD1. Germline loops: CDR1 SGHAT, CDR2 FQNNGV. The CDR3 has 14 residues. After removal of 3 bases from V and 4 bases from J, the junction contained 1 base not matched to a gene. The CDR3 sequence is CASSLGTGNQPQHF. CDR3 nucleotides: TGTGCCAGCAGCTTGGGGACAGGGAATCAGCCCCAGCATTTT.

V is TRBV7-3 and J is TRBJ2-1; 9 bases line up with TRBD1. V was pared by 3 bases and J by 9 bases, with 6 bases of the junction left unmatched. Germline V CDR1 and CDR2: SGHTA, FQGTGA. The CDR3 loop spans 14 amino acids. The CDR3 here is CASSFGTGSSEQFF. The DNA of the CDR3 is TGTGCCAGCAGCTTCGGGACAGGGTCGAGTGAGCAGTTCTTC.

This chain connects TRBV4-3 to TRBJ2-1, with 9 positions matching TRBD1. This CDR3 is 17 amino acids long. V dropped 4 bases and J dropped 4; count of bases not matched to a gene: 11. In germline, CDR1 is LGHNA, CDR2 YSLEER. CDR3 residues: CASSPDRGEAEYNEQFF. The CDR3 DNA reads TGCGCCAGCAGCCCGGACAGGGGCGAAGCCGAATACAATGAGCAGTTCTTC.

V gene TRBV7-7 combines with J gene TRBJ2-2; maybe TRBD2 (5 bases). Trimming took off 5 bases at V and 3 bases at J, with 7 bases between the two ends. Per germline, CDR1 SSHAT and CDR2 FNYEAQ (reference sequence). The CDR3 consists of 13 residues. The CDR3: CASSLRDTGELFF. CDR3 in DNA: TGTGCCAGCAGCCTGCGGGACACCGGGGAGCTGTTTTTT.

This clone has a handful of counts. The chain uses TRBV10-3 and TRBJ2-1, with 7 positions matching TRBD2. The CDR3 loop spans 13 amino acids. Germline CDR1 ENHRY, CDR2 SYGVKD. V was pared by 0 bases and J by 13 bases, with 6 bases of the junction left unmatched. The CDR3 here is CAISESIAGDQFF. CDR3 bases: TGTGCCATCAGTGAGTCGATAGCGGGCGACCAGTTCTTC.

The chain couples TRBV15 to TRBJ1-5; 9 bases are a match to TRBD1. This CDR3 is built from 17 residues. Unmatched junction bases numbered 6, after V lost 1 base and J lost 2 bases. Looked up from germline, CDR1 is LNHNV and CDR2 is YYDKDF (reference sequence). The CDR3 bases are TGTGCCACCAGCAGAGTACGGACAGGGGTCGGCAATCAGCCCCAGCATTTT. Translating it yields CATSRVRTGVGNQPQHF.

The rearrangement joins TRBV27 to TRBJ1-5; the match to TRBD1 covers 7 bases. This CDR3 has 14 residues. Germline V lookup: CDR1 MNHEY, CDR2 SMNVEV (reference sequence). The V segment lost 3 bases and the J segment 3 bases; nucleotides outside the gene matches: 2. Here the CDR3 reads CASSFDRDNQPQHF. CDR3 sequence (DNA): TGTGCCAGCAGTTTCGACAGGGACAATCAGCCCCAGCATTTT.

This chain uses TRBV27 with TRBJ1-2; 9 bases agree with TRBD1. Looked up from germline, CDR1 is MNHEY and CDR2 is SMNVEV (reference sequence). This CDR3 comprises 17 residues. The V segment lost 2 bases and the J segment 4 bases; nucleotides outside the gene matches: 11. The chain's CDR3 is CASSLQSGQGFSYGYTF. In DNA form, the CDR3 reads TGTGCCAGCAGTTTACAGTCCGGACAGGGGTTCTCCTATGGCTACACCTTC.

CDR3 coding DNA: TGTGCCAGCAGGGGACTAGCGGGGGGACCCACAGATACGCAGTATTTT. Protein: CASRGLAGGPTDTQYF. V and J are TRBV5-4 and TRBJ2-3; TRBD2 matches 15 bases. The trim removed 5 bases at V and 2 bases at J, leaving 3 bases unmatched. CDR1 is SGHNT and CDR2 is YYREEE in the germline V gene (reference sequence). The CDR3 extends over 16 amino acids.

This clone counts as medium-sized. The rearrangement uses TRBV2 and TRBJ2-3; 7 nucleotides line up with TRBD1. The germline CDR1 and CDR2 sequences are SNHLY and FYNNEI. With V trimmed by 8 bases and J by 3 bases, 11 bases remained unmatched. The CDR3 has 15 residues. The CDR3 DNA reads TGTGCCAGCGGCGCAAGACAGGGTGGGACAGATACGCAGTATTTT. Encoded protein: CASGARQGGTDTQYF.

The chain uses TRBV7-2 and TRBJ2-2; D is unresolved. Germline lookup yields CDR1 SGHTA and CDR2 FQGNSA. Deletions cut 5 bases from V and 5 bases from J, with 9 bases between. This CDR3 has 13 amino acids. The CDR3 is CASSHRVTGELFF. The DNA of the CDR3 is TGTGCCAGCAGCCACCGGGTGACCGGGGAGCTGTTTTTT.

This rearrangement joins TRBV9 to TRBJ2-7; 8 positions match TRBD1. This CDR3 region has 14 residues. The germline CDR1 and CDR2 sequences are SGDLS and YYNGEE. V trimming: 4 bases; J trimming: 3 bases; junction bases outside the gene matches: 6. CDR3 sequence reads: CASSFGQGSYEQYF. The CDR3 coding sequence is TGTGCCAGCAGCTTTGGACAGGGTAGCTACGAGCAGTACTTC.

The chain joins TRBV7-6 to TRBJ1-3, with D maybe TRBD1 (6 bases). The CDR3 spans 14 residues. Between the trimmed V and J ends, which lost 5 bases and 8 bases, there was a span of 16 bases. Germline V gene lookup returns CDR1 SGHVS and CDR2 FNYEAQ. DNA of the CDR3: TGTGCCAGCAGCCTTACAGGGAGTCTAGACACCATATATTTT. Translating gives CASSLTGSLDTIYF.

The chain links TRBV18 to TRBJ1-4; weak D call: TRBD1 (6 bases). CDR3 length equals 16 residues. Trimming left V 3 bases short and J 8 bases short, with 19 bases between. CDR1 and CDR2 from the germline V gene are KGHSH and LQKENI. The CDR3 DNA follows: TGTGCCAGCTCACCCCTACAGGGACGCGGCCAAGAAAAACTGTTTTTT. It specifies CASSPLQGRGQEKLFF. The whole variable domain, filled in from reference TRBV18 and TRBJ1-4, reads NAGVMQNPRHLVRRRGQEARLRCSPMKGHSHVYWYRQLPEEGLKFMVYLQKENIIDESGMPKERFSAEFPKEGPSILRIQQVVRGDSAAYFCASSPLQGRGQEKLFFGSGTQLSVL.

V usage is TRBV10-3 and J usage is TRBJ1-6; 7 bases are shared with TRBD1. V was pared by 8 bases and J by 6 bases, with 10 bases of the junction left unmatched. The length of the CDR3 is 15 residues. Germline values: CDR1 ENHRY, CDR2 SYGVKD. CDR3 DNA: TGTGCCATCGCGACCGGAGGGGGCGGTAATTCACCCCTCCACTTT. Translating gives CAIATGGGGNSPLHF.

The V gene is TRBV30, the J gene TRBJ2-3; tentatively, D is TRBD2 (6 bases). V was shortened by 1 base and J by 6 bases, with 17 bases between the two germline ends. This CDR3 is built from 15 residues. CDR1 is GTSNPN and CDR2 is SVGIG in the germline V gene (reference sequence). The CDR3 DNA reads TGTGCCTGGAGTGATTTGCGGGGCCCCCTGGATACGCAGTATTTT. As protein: CAWSDLRGPLDTQYF.